This note documents a single T cell receptor beta chain sequence. This clonotype was seen many times. Its antigen is not yet known. Per-base quality was not reported, and no clone a single base away is much larger than it. TCR beta CDR3 regions were amplified from RNA transcripts. The TCR CDR3 was subjected to a first round of RT-PCR using the HTBI primer set and the Qiagen OneStep RT-PCR kit. The libraries were constructed in a second round of multiplex PCR and then size-selected and purified. Sequencing of the libraries was done on an Illumina HiSeq2000 using paired-end 100 bp reads. Processing in the source paper ran as follows. SOAPnuke was used to process the raw data, with reads discarded if the reads contained adapters or uncalled bases, had a mean Phred below 15, or lacked an exact constant-primer or identifier match. COPE v1.2.5 was used to merge high-quality paired reads, and clonotypes were defined as unique nucleotide sequences. MiTCR v1.1 was used to align clonotypes to the IMGT TRBV, TRBD and TRBJ reference segments. The analysis included only V-J combinations with a frequency above 0.0001, which together covered around 99% of the repertoires. The TCS score was defined as F50 (clonal expansion) divided by E x V (chaos), with BLOSUM62-based TCRdist calculated between CDR3 peptides within each V-J. Welch's t-statistics and random forest reduced 500 to 550 V-J features to 13, which were used in a naive Bayes classifier (R e1071). TCRdb reanalyzed the raw reads on its own, using fastp at Q25 for trimming and MiXCR for clone calling, and kept in-frame beta chains. Entries are consolidated by CDR3 protein sequence, retaining the most common genes and DNA. The V and J calls follow TCRdb's processing rather than the paper's. This sample comprises hundreds of thousands of distinct CDR3 sequences, roughly 14% of them detected only once. The ten largest clones add up to around 24% of the sample.

This specimen belongs to a study of T cells in Graves' hyperthyroidism and ophthalmopathy (dated by TCRdb to between 2017 and 2020). Regarding the study in general: Peripheral blood was collected at initial diagnosis, before any treatment. To identify distinguishing TCR V-J signatures, a discovery cohort of about 95 patients was used, comprising under 45 with Graves' ophthalmopathy and 57 with stable Graves' hyperthyroidism. Prospective prediction of ophthalmopathy was tested in an independent validation cohort of approximately 19 hyperthyroidism patients and 17 patients who later progressed to ophthalmopathy. The 75 to 100 discovery patients were randomly split 7:3 into training and test sets. Thyroid tissue and blood T-cell repertoires from over 5 Graves' hyperthyroidism patients were also compared in the study. Once sampling was done, hyperthyroidism patients were given methimazole at a starting dose of 30 mg daily, whereas ophthalmopathy patients were given high-dose intravenous methylprednisolone. According to the paper, TCR Vbeta CDR3 sequencing was carried out on 135 peripheral blood samples, which came from 40 to 45 ophthalmopathy, 75 to 80 hyperthyroidism and about 17 progressor patients.

Counted from cysteine to phenylalanine, this CDR3 has 13 amino acids. The entry retains the CDR3 DNA only, 39 bases that are in frame from base 1. In the germline V gene (reference sequence), CDR1 corresponds to DFQATT and CDR2 to SNEGSKA. Deletion took 0 bases off V and 2 bases off J, with a span of 6 bases between the germline ends. Beyond this particular receptor, the publication reports: During validation, the model predicted progression to ophthalmopathy a median of around 6 months ahead of onset, with 70.59% sensitivity and under 85% specificity. Ophthalmopathy was separated from stable hyperthyroidism by a 13 V-J signature model, with around 90% sensitivity and 81% to 82% specificity obtained in cross-validation and 80%/75% obtained in testing. Most expanded thyroid clonotypes (frequency above 0.001) were also found in blood, which suggests that blood repertoires may mirror thyroid immune responses. Sample size was not statistically predetermined, and blinding of investigators to group allocation was not performed.

A patient counted as having stable Graves' hyperthyroidism if no progression to ophthalmopathy occurred over 18 months of follow-up. Hyperthyroidism patients were aged 18 to 65 years and newly diagnosed, with disease duration of less than 2 months. The study excluded patients with uncontrolled infections, other autoimmune diseases, pregnancy or lactation. Diagnoses were established on the basis of clinical symptoms, serum thyroxine and TRAb, thyroid ultrasound, and orbital computed tomography. PBMCs were separated from roughly 10 ml of fresh peripheral blood using Ficoll-Paque density gradient centrifugation. Total RNA was extracted using Trizol reagent, and RNA quality was assessed on an Agilent 2100 Bioanalyzer.

The source of this sequence is a woman under 40 with Graves' hyperthyroidism. The sequenced material came from blood. This chain joins TRBV20-1 to TRBJ2-3; no D gene can be assigned with confidence. The CDR3 reads as follows: CSARDTDTDTQYF. The nucleotides are TGCAGTGCTAGAGATACGGACACAGATACGCAGTATTTT.